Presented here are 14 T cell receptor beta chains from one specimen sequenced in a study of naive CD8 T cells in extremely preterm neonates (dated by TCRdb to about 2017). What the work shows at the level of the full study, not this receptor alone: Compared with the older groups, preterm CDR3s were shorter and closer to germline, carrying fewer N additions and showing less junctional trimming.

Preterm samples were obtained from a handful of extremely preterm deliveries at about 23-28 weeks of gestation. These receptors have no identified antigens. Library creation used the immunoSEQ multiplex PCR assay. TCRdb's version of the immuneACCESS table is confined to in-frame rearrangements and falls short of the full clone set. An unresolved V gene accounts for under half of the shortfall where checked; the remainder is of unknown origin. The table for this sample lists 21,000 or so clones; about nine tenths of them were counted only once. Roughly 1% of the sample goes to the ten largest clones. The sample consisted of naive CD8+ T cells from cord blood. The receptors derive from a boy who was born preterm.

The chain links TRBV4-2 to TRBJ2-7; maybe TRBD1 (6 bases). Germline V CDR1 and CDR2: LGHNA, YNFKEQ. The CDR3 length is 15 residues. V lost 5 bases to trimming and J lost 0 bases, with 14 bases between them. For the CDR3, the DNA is TGTGCCAGCAGCGACCCTGACAGGAGCTCCTACGAGCAGTACTTC. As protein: CASSDPDRSSYEQYF.

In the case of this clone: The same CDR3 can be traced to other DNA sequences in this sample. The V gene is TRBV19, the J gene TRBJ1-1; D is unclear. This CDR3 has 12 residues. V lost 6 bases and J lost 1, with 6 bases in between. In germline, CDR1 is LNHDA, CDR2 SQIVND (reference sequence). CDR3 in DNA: TGTGCCAGTAGGGCTGGGAACACTGAAGCTTTCTTT. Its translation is CASRAGNTEAFF.

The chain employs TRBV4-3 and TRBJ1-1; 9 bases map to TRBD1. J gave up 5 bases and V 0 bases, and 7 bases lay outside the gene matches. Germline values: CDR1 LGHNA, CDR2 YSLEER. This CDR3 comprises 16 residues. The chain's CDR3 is CASSQDPTGGETEAFF. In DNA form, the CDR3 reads TGCGCCAGCAGCCAAGACCCAACAGGGGGCGAGACTGAAGCTTTCTTT.

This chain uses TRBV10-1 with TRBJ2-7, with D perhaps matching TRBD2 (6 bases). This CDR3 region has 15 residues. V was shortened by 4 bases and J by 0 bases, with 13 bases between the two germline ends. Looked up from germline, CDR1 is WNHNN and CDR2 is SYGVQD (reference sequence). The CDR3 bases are TGCGCCAGCAGTGCGGGGGTCCTCCACTCCTACGAGCAGTACTTC. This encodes CASSAGVLHSYEQYF.

The CDR3 DNA follows: TGCAGCTTAAGGGACAGGGTTGGGAATCAGCCCCAGCATTTT. Encoded protein: CSLRDRVGNQPQHF. The gene calls are TRBV29-1 and TRBJ1-5, with 9 nucleotides matching TRBD1. In germline, CDR1 is SQVTM, CDR2 ANQGSEA. Unmatched junction bases numbered 9, after V lost 8 bases and J lost 4 bases. The CDR3 covers 14 residues.

The CDR3 nucleotides are TGTGCCAGCAGTGACACGAACACCGGGGAGCTGTTTTTT. Protein sequence: CASSDTNTGELFF. The chain joins TRBV6-1 to TRBJ2-2, with no clear D. The CDR3 runs 13 residues. Between the trimmed V and J ends, which lost 3 bases and 0 bases, there was a span of 2 bases. From germline, CDR1 is MNHNS and CDR2 SASEGT.

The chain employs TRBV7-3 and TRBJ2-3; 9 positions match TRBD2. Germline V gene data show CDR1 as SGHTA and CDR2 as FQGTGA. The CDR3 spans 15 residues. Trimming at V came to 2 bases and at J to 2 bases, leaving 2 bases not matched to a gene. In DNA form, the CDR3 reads TGTGCCAGCAGCTTAGCGGGGGGGCCCACAGATACGCAGTATTTT. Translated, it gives CASSLAGGPTDTQYF.

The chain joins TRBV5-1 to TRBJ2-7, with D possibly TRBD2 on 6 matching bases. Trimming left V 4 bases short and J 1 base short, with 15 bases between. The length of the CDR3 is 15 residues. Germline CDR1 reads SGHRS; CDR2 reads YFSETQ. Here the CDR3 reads CASSLSRDSSYEQYF. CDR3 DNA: TGCGCCAGCAGCCTATCCCGGGACTCTTCCTACGAGCAGTACTTC. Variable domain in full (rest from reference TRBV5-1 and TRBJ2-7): KAGVTQTPRYLIKTRGQQVTLSCSPISGHRSVSWYQQTPGQGLQFLFEYFSETQRNKGNFPGRFSGRQFSNSRSEMNVSTLELGDSALYLCASSLSRDSSYEQYFGPGTRLTVT.

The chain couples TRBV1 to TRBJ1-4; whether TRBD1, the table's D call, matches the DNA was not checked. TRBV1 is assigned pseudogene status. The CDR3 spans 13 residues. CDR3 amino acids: CTSSQDRGEKLFF. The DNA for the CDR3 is TGCACCAGCAGCCAAGACAGGGGTGAAAAACTGTTTTTT.

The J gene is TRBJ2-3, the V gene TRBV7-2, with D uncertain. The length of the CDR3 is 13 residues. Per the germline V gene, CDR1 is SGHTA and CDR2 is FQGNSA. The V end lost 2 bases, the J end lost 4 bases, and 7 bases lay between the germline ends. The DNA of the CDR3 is TGTGCCAGCAGCTTAATGATCCCAGATACGCAGTATTTT. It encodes CASSLMIPDTQYF.

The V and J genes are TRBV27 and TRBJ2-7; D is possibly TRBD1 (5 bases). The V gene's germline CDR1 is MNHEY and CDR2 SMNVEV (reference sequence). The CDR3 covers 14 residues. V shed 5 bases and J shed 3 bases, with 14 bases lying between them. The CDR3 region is CASSPTLTDYEQYF. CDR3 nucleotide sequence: TGTGCCAGCAGTCCCACCCTGACAGACTACGAGCAGTACTTC.

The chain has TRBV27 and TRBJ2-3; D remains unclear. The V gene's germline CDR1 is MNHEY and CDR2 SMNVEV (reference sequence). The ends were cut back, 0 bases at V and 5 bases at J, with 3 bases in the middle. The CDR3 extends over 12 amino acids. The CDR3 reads CASSLSGDTQYF. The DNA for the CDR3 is TGTGCCAGCAGTTTATCAGGAGATACGCAGTATTTT.

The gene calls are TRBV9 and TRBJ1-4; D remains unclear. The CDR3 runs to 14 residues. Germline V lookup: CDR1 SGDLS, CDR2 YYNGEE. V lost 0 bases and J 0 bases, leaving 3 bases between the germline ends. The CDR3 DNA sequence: TGTGCCAGCAGCGTAGCAGCAACTAATGAAAAACTGTTTTTT. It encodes CASSVAATNEKLFF.

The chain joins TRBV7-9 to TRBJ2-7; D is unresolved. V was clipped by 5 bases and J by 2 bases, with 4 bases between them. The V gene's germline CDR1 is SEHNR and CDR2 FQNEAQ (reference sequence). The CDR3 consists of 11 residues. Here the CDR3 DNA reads TGTGCCAGCAGCGACACCTACGAGCAGTACTTC. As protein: CASSDTYEQYF.